A single sample gave rise to the 24 T cell receptor beta chains below, sequenced in a study of T cell responses to AZD1222 COVID-19 vaccine. Generated by immunoSEQ multiplex PCR, the TCRdb table keeps only in-frame clones and is missing some. The sample consists of 60,000 to 100,000 clones, about 92% of them appearing once. The sequences come from peripheral blood, collected on day 0 of MenACWY control vaccination. These receptors came from an adult in good health.

This chain uses TRBV29-1 with TRBJ2-2; 10 nucleotides match TRBD2. The trim removed 1 base at V and 3 bases at J, leaving 20 bases unmatched. In germline, CDR1 is SQVTM, CDR2 ANQGSEA. The CDR3 covers 21 residues. CDR3 in DNA: TGCAGCGTTGAAGCCCCCCCCAGGGGGCGGCTCCTAGCGGGAGACACCGGGGAGCTGTTTTTT. It is translated as CSVEAPPRGRLLAGDTGELFF.

J is TRBJ1-5 and V is TRBV6-2 or TRBV6-3; D unresolved. The CDR3 is made up of 15 amino acids. Trimming left V 2 bases short and J 0 bases short, with 8 bases between. CDR1 MNHEY and CDR2 SVGEGT come from the germline V gene. The CDR3 DNA reads as TGTGCCAGCAGTTACGATCCGGGTAGCAATCAGCCCCAGCATTTT. Translated, it gives CASSYDPGSNQPQHF.

This clone came up once. The CDR3 region is CASSFGMQGQGVEQYF. The CDR3 nucleotides are TGTGCCAGCAGTTTTGGTATGCAGGGGCAAGGGGTAGAGCAGTACTTC. The chain carries TRBV28 and TRBJ2-7; TRBD1 might be the D (6 bases). The CDR3 has 16 residues. Between the trimmed V and J ends, which lost 3 bases and 7 bases, there was a span of 22 bases. Germline-derived CDR1 and CDR2 are MDHEN and SYDVKM.

The gene calls are TRBV5-1 and TRBJ2-7, with 11 bases aligning to TRBD2. The CDR3 runs to 15 residues. From germline, CDR1 is SGHRS and CDR2 YFSETQ. J was trimmed by 1 base and V by 4 bases; bases with no gene match: 4. The chain's CDR3 is CASSALAGGSYEQYF. The CDR3 DNA is TGCGCCAGCAGCGCCCTAGCGGGGGGATCCTACGAGCAGTACTTC.

The chain uses TRBV24-1 and TRBJ2-7; the match to TRBD1 covers 9 bases. This CDR3 contains 13 residues. In germline, CDR1 is KGHDR, CDR2 SFDVKD. V lost 4 bases to trimming and J lost 6 bases; unmatched junction nucleotides: 3. This CDR3 is CATSDSDRGEQYF. CDR3 DNA: TGTGCCACCAGTGACTCGGACAGGGGCGAGCAGTACTTC.

The chain joins TRBV18 to TRBJ2-1, with TRBD1 identical over 7 bases. This CDR3 region has 13 residues. Germline trimming cut 8 bases from V and 7 bases from J; bases unmatched to any gene: 8. Germline lookup yields CDR1 KGHSH and CDR2 LQKENI. CDR3 sequence reads: CASSRQGLNEQFF. The CDR3 DNA follows: TGTGCCAGCAGCAGACAGGGCTTGAATGAGCAGTTCTTC.

The V call is TRBV7-9, the J call TRBJ2-3, with D possibly TRBD1 on 6 matching bases. V was trimmed by 0 bases and J by 2 bases, leaving 9 bases between them. The CDR3 runs 15 residues. CDR1 is SEHNR, CDR2 FQNEAQ, per germline (reference sequence). The CDR3 region is CASSLAGQFTDTQYF. The CDR3 DNA sequence: TGTGCCAGCAGCTTAGCAGGACAGTTCACAGATACGCAGTATTTT.

This clone was recorded only once. The chain joins TRBV28 to TRBJ2-3; 9 bases map to TRBD1. Germline assignment: CDR1 MDHEN and CDR2 SYDVKM. J was trimmed by 5 bases and V by 4 bases; bases with no gene match: 7. The CDR3 extends over 15 amino acids. CDR3 DNA sequence: TGTGCCAGCAGTTCTCCGGGACAGGGAGGAGATACGCAGTATTTT. Its protein is CASSSPGQGGDTQYF.

This clone appeared a single time. The CDR3 is CASSLIWQNNLGETQYF. The CDR3 DNA reads as TGTGCCAGCAGCTTAATATGGCAGAATAATCTGGGAGAGACCCAGTACTTC. The V call is TRBV7-9, the J call TRBJ2-5; no clear D. This CDR3 spans 17 amino acids. V was trimmed by 2 bases and J by 4 bases, leaving 20 bases between them. Germline values: CDR1 SEHNR, CDR2 FQNEAQ (reference sequence). Together with reference TRBV7-9 and TRBJ2-5, the CDR3 gives the full variable domain: DTGVSQNPRHKITKRGQNVTFRCDPISEHNRLYWYRQTLGQGPEFLTYFQNEAQLEKSRLLSDRFSAERPKGSFSTLEIQRTEQGDSAMYLCASSLIWQNNLGETQYFGPGTRLLVL.

The chain joins TRBV21-1 to TRBJ2-7; the table's D call of TRBD1 was not tested on the DNA. TRBV21-1 is classified as a pseudogene. This CDR3 region has 16 residues. The CDR3, as DNA: TGTGCCAGCAGCAAAGTATCGACAGGGCGCCCCTACGAGCAGTACTTC. Translation: CASSKVSTGRPYEQYF.

The rearrangement joins TRBV14 to TRBJ1-6; D call uncertain. This CDR3 has 15 residues. Germline CDR1 is SGHDN and CDR2 is FVKESK. Trimming left V 4 bases short and J 9 bases short, with 16 bases between. The CDR3 nucleotides read TGTGCCAGCAGCCCACGGGCCCCGGGCACTTCACCCCTCCACTTT. This encodes CASSPRAPGTSPLHF. Full variable domain (rest looked up from reference TRBV14 and TRBJ1-6): EAGVTQFPSHSVIEKGQTVTLRCDPISGHDNLYWYRRVMGKEIKFLLHFVKESKQDESGMPNNRFLAERTGGTYSTLKVQPAELEDSGVYFCASSPRAPGTSPLHFGNGTRLTVT.

CDR3 DNA: TGTGCCAGCAGTTCCGGACAAGGGGTAAATGAGCAGTTCTTC. It translates to CASSSGQGVNEQFF. The genes are TRBV6-5 and TRBJ2-1, with a tentative D call TRBD1 (5 bases). Germline CDR1 is MNHEY and CDR2 is SVGAGI. This CDR3 has 14 amino acids. V was shortened by 4 bases and J by 7 bases, with 14 bases between the two germline ends.

This sequence joins TRBV6-5 and TRBJ1-6; possibly TRBD1 for D (5 bases). V lost 8 bases and J lost 0, with 11 bases in between. The CDR3 covers 15 residues. Germline-derived CDR1 and CDR2 are MNHEY and SVGAGI. CDR3 loop: CASSRESSYNSPLHF. Here the CDR3 DNA reads TGTGCCAGCTCCAGGGAGAGCTCCTATAATTCACCCCTCCACTTT.

This chain uses TRBV5-4 with TRBJ2-7, with D uncertain. Germline V CDR1 and CDR2: SGHNT, YYREEE (reference sequence). This CDR3 has 15 amino acids. V was trimmed by 0 bases and J by 0 bases, leaving 10 bases between them. In DNA form, the CDR3 reads TGTGCCAGCAGCTTGGCGGGCGCTAGCTCCTACGAGCAGTACTTC. Translation gives CASSLAGASSYEQYF.

The chain is built from TRBV6-6 and TRBJ2-1, with 8 nucleotides matching TRBD1. V dropped 5 bases and J dropped 0; count of bases not matched to a gene: 9. The CDR3 length is 17 residues. Germline V gene sequence: CDR1 MNHNY, CDR2 SVGAGI (reference sequence). The chain's CDR3 is CASSPGTGASSYNEQFF. The CDR3, as DNA: TGTGCCAGCAGTCCAGGGACAGGAGCAAGCTCCTACAATGAGCAGTTCTTC.

The chain has TRBV2 and TRBJ1-4; possibly TRBD1 for D (5 bases). Germline values: CDR1 SNHLY, CDR2 FYNNEI. V dropped 4 bases and J dropped 5 bases, with 11 bases sitting between them. The length of the CDR3 is 14 residues. CDR3 sequence: CASSALEGNEKLFF. In DNA, the CDR3 is TGTGCCAGCAGTGCCCTGGAGGGGAATGAAAAACTGTTTTTT.

The chain joins TRBV19 to TRBJ2-3; no firm D call. There are 13 residues in the CDR3. Germline-derived CDR1 and CDR2 are LNHDA and SQIVND (reference sequence). Deletions cut 5 bases from V and 3 bases from J, with 9 bases between. The CDR3 DNA reads TGTGCCAGTAGTTTTACGGTAACAGATACGCAGTATTTT. It yields the protein CASSFTVTDTQYF.

This chain uses TRBV6-2 or TRBV6-3 with TRBJ2-2; 8 nucleotides match TRBD1. The ends lost 5 bases at V and 0 bases at J; junction bases unmatched: 5. The length of the CDR3 is 16 residues. Germline V gene data show CDR1 as MNHEY and CDR2 as SVGEGT. CDR3 in DNA: TGTGCCAGCAGTCTCGACAGGGGACCGAACACCGGGGAGCTGTTTTTT. Protein product: CASSLDRGPNTGELFF.

The V and J genes are TRBV11-3 and TRBJ2-5, with D unclear. The V gene lost 5 bases and the J gene lost 2 bases, with 9 bases spanning the gap. The CDR3 has 13 amino acids. Per the germline V gene, CDR1 is SGHNT and CDR2 is YENEEA. The CDR3 DNA reads TGTGCCAGCAGCCCCAGACCACAAGAGACCCAGTACTTC. Protein sequence: CASSPRPQETQYF.

The chain carries TRBV4-1 and TRBJ2-3; 8 bases match TRBD2. The CDR3 has 15 residues. Germline lookup yields CDR1 MGHRA and CDR2 YSYEKL. With V trimmed by 3 bases and J by 1 base, 3 bases remained unmatched. CDR3 region: CASSQQAGGTDTQYF. The CDR3 bases are TGCGCCAGCAGCCAGCAAGCGGGGGGCACAGATACGCAGTATTTT.

CDR3 sequence reads: CASSSTGVANSPLHF. CDR3 bases: TGTGCCAGCAGTTCTACAGGGGTGGCCAATTCACCCCTCCACTTT. The chain joins TRBV6-6 to TRBJ1-6; 7 bases match TRBD1. V lost 4 bases and J lost 7; bases outside the gene matches: 7. The germline CDR1 and CDR2 sequences are MNHNY and SVGAGI (reference sequence). This CDR3 is built from 15 residues.

The chain couples TRBV10-3 to TRBJ2-1; a possible D gene is TRBD2 (6 bases). Between the trimmed V and J ends, which lost 6 bases and 3 bases, there was a span of 12 bases. The CDR3 has 14 amino acids. Germline V lookup: CDR1 ENHRY, CDR2 SYGVKD. Here the CDR3 DNA reads TGTGCCATCAGCTATACTAGCCACTACAATGAGCAGTTCTTC. Translation: CAISYTSHYNEQFF.

The V call is TRBV19, the J call TRBJ2-5; 7 bases are shared with TRBD1. Unmatched junction bases numbered 7, after V lost 7 bases and J lost 5 bases. CDR3 length: 13 residues. Per germline, CDR1 LNHDA and CDR2 SQIVND (reference sequence). The CDR3, as DNA: TGTGCCAGTACTACGACAGGGTCGGAGACCCAGTACTTC. As protein: CASTTTGSETQYF. Using reference TRBV19 and TRBJ2-5 for the parts outside the CDR3, the full variable domain is DGGITQSPKYLFRKEGQNVTLSCEQNLNHDAMYWYRQDPGQGLRLIYYSQIVNDFQKGDIAEGYSVSREKKESFPLTVTSAQKNPTAFYLCASTTTGSETQYFGPGTRLLVL.

The chain carries TRBV19 and TRBJ2-2, with 9 nucleotides matching TRBD2. Germline V gene sequence: CDR1 LNHDA, CDR2 SQIVND (reference sequence). The CDR3 is made up of 17 amino acids. The J segment lost 1 base and the V segment lost 3 bases, leaving 6 bases of the junction unmatched. This chain's CDR3 is CASSIASGRMNTGELFF. The CDR3 coding sequence is TGTGCCAGTAGTATCGCCAGCGGGAGGATGAACACCGGGGAGCTGTTTTTT. The variable domain in full, with the rest retrieved from reference TRBV19 and TRBJ2-2, is DGGITQSPKYLFRKEGQNVTLSCEQNLNHDAMYWYRQDPGQGLRLIYYSQIVNDFQKGDIAEGYSVSREKKESFPLTVTSAQKNPTAFYLCASSIASGRMNTGELFFGEGSRLTVL.